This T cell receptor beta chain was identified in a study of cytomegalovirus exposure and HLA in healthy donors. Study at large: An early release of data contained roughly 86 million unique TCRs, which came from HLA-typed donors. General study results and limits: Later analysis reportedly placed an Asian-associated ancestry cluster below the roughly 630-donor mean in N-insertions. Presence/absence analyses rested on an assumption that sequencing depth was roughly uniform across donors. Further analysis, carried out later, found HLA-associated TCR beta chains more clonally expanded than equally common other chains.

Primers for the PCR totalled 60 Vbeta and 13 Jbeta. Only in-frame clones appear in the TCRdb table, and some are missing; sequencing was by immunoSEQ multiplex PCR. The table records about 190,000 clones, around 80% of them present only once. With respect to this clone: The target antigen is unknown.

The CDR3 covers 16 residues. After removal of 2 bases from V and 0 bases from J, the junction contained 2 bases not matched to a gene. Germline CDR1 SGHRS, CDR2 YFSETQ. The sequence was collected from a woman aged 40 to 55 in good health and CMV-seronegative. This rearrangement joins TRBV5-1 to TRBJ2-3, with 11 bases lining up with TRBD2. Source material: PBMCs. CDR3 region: CASSFLAGGSTDTQYF. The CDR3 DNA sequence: TGCGCCAGCAGCTTTTTAGCGGGGGGGAGCACAGATACGCAGTATTTT.